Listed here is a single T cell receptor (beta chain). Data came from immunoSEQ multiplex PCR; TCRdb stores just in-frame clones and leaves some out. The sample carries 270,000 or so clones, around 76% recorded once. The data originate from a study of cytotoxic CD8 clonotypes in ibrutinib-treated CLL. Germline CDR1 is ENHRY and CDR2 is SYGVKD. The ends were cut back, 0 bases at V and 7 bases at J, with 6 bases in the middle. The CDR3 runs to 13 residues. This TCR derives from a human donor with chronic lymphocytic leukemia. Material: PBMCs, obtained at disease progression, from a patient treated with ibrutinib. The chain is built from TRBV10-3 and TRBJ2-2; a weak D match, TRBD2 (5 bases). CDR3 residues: CAISESGSGELFF. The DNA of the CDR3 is TGTGCCATCAGTGAGTCAGGGAGCGGGGAGCTGTTTTTT.